These T cell receptor beta chains were read from a single sample in a study of long-term antiretroviral therapy in people with HIV. This table comes from immunoSEQ multiplex PCR, and its TCRdb copy is limited to in-frame clones, with some not included. The table records roughly 23,000 clones, about four fifths of them present only once. The input for sequencing was unsorted PBMCs, taken 1.5 years after starting antiretroviral therapy. The receptor set was obtained from a young man with HIV. Each CDR3 is given with its conserved first and last residue. The order of the fields is CDR3 protein, CDR3 DNA, V gene, D gene, J gene, clone size. A D gene is named only where the DNA matches it firmly. Expanded clones get a size class; other rows say once, few or many, or leave the size out.

CDR3: CASSDNSLRGRPPLRNEKLFF
DNA: TGTGCCAGCAGCGATAACTCTCTCCGGGGCCGGCCGCCCTTAAGGAATGAAAAACTGTTTTTT
V: TRBV9
D: NA
J: TRBJ1-4
size: NA

CDR3: CASSPNTGELFF
DNA: TGTGCCAGCAGCCCGAACACCGGGGAGCTGTTTTTT
V: TRBV27
D: NA
J: TRBJ2-2
size: NA

CDR3: CASSFRDRGLGGYTF
DNA: TGTGCCAGCAGTTTTCGGGACAGGGGCCTCGGGGGCTACACCTTC
V: TRBV28
D: TRBD1
J: TRBJ1-2
size: NA

CDR3: CASSEKVYYGYTF
DNA: TGTGCCAGCAGTGAGAAGGTCTACTATGGCTACACCTTC
V: TRBV6-1
D: NA
J: TRBJ1-2
size: NA

CDR3: CASSWDRDSTYEQYF
DNA: TGTGCCAGCAGCTGGGACAGGGATTCAACCTACGAGCAGTACTTC
V: TRBV5-4
D: TRBD1
J: TRBJ2-7
size: once

CDR3: CASSRSTGNSPLHF
DNA: TGTGCCAGCAGTCGATCCACAGGGAATTCACCCCTCCACTTT
V: TRBV2
D: NA
J: TRBJ1-6
size: NA

CDR3: CASSFLPPGPSSGNTIYF
DNA: TGTGCCAGCAGCTTTTTACCCCCCGGGCCATCCTCTGGAAACACCATATATTTT
V: TRBV7-2
D: NA
J: TRBJ1-3
size: NA

CDR3: CASSYSVGIYEQYF
DNA: TGTGCCAGCAGTTACTCGGTAGGAATCTACGAGCAGTACTTC
V: TRBV6-6
D: NA
J: TRBJ2-7
size: NA

CDR3: CASIKDRDRTDTQYF
DNA: TGTGCCAGCATTAAGGACAGGGACCGCACAGATACGCAGTATTTT
V: TRBV7-9
D: TRBD1
J: TRBJ2-3
size: NA

CDR3: CSVGQGADYGYTF
DNA: TGCAGCGTTGGACAGGGGGCGGACTATGGCTACACCTTC
V: TRBV29-1
D: TRBD1
J: TRBJ1-2
size: NA

CDR3: CASSQGGQFEAFF
DNA: TGTGCCAGCAGCCAGGGGGGGCAGTTTGAAGCTTTCTTT
V: TRBV4-2
D: NA
J: TRBJ1-1
size: NA

CDR3: CASSLGQRGSGTDTQYF
DNA: TGTGCCAGCAGCTTAGGGCAGAGAGGCAGCGGCACAGATACGCAGTATTTT
V: TRBV11-2
D: NA
J: TRBJ2-3
size: NA

CDR3: CASSKQDGDTQYF
DNA: TGTGCCAGCAGCAAGCAGGACGGGGATACGCAGTATTTT
V: TRBV11-3
D: NA
J: TRBJ2-3
size: NA

CDR3: CASSLDLGSNQPQHF
DNA: TGTGCCAGCAGCTTGGACCTCGGAAGCAATCAGCCCCAGCATTTT
V: TRBV7-9
D: NA
J: TRBJ1-5
size: once

CDR3: CASRPLFGGRGMKGETQYF
DNA: TGTGCCAGCAGACCCCTCTTTGGGGGGAGAGGGATGAAGGGGGAGACCCAGTACTTC
V: TRBV7-2
D: NA
J: TRBJ2-5
size: NA

CDR3: CAISDPSGAIETQYF
DNA: TGTGCCATCAGTGATCCTAGCGGGGCGATAGAGACCCAGTACTTC
V: TRBV10-3
D: TRBD2
J: TRBJ2-5
size: NA

CDR3: CASSISGTHGEQFF
DNA: TGTGCCAGTAGTATAAGCGGCACTCACGGTGAGCAGTTCTTC
V: TRBV19
D: NA
J: TRBJ2-1
size: once

CDR3: CASSLGTGYYPGELFF
DNA: TGTGCCAGCAGCTTAGGGACTGGTTATTACCCCGGGGAGCTGTTTTTT
V: TRBV7-6
D: NA
J: TRBJ2-2
size: NA

CDR3: CASSLVPGPMNTEAFF
DNA: TGTGCCAGCAGCTTAGTCCCGGGACCGATGAACACTGAAGCTTTCTTT
V: TRBV7-2
D: NA
J: TRBJ1-1
size: NA

CDR3: CASSETGRSGANVLTF
DNA: TGCGCCAGCAGTGAAACAGGACGCTCTGGGGCCAACGTCCTGACTTTC
V: TRBV10-1
D: NA
J: TRBJ2-6
size: NA

CDR3: CASSQDNLAGVNTGELFF
DNA: TGCGCCAGCAGCCAAGATAACCTAGCGGGGGTCAACACCGGGGAGCTGTTTTTT
V: TRBV4-1
D: TRBD2
J: TRBJ2-2
size: NA

CDR3: CATTGPRIADTQYF
DNA: TGTGCCACCACTGGGCCCCGGATCGCGGATACGCAGTATTTT
V: TRBV10-3
D: NA
J: TRBJ2-3
size: once

CDR3: CASSEVGRKFF
DNA: TGTGCCAGCAGTGAAGTCGGGAGGAAGTTCTTC
V: TRBV6-1
D: TRBD2
J: TRBJ2-1
size: NA

CDR3: CASLERGSLNEQFF
DNA: TGTGCCAGCCTAGAGCGGGGATCTCTCAATGAGCAGTTCTTC
V: TRBV19
D: TRBD2
J: TRBJ2-1
size: few

CDR3: CASSLIAGTYEQYF
DNA: TGTGCCAGCAGCTTAATAGCGGGGACCTACGAGCAGTACTTC
V: TRBV11-2
D: TRBD2
J: TRBJ2-7
size: NA

CDR3: CATSPQKLALLTNEQFF
DNA: TGTGCCACCAGCCCTCAAAAACTAGCGCTTCTTACAAATGAGCAGTTCTTC
V: TRBV15
D: TRBD2
J: TRBJ2-1
size: NA

CDR3: CASSWSTRDYNEQFF
DNA: TGTGCCAGCAGTTGGAGTACAAGGGACTACAATGAGCAGTTCTTC
V: TRBV5-6
D: NA
J: TRBJ2-1
size: NA

CDR3: CASSLGSTNYGYTF
DNA: TGTGCCAGCAGCTTAGGTTCCACGAACTATGGCTACACCTTC
V: TRBV13
D: NA
J: TRBJ1-2
size: NA

CDR3: CASSQDLLLGEQFF
DNA: TGTGCCAGCAGCCAAGACTTGCTGCTGGGTGAGCAGTTCTTC
V: TRBV14
D: NA
J: TRBJ2-1
size: NA

CDR3: CASSLDTNNEQFF
DNA: TGTGCCAGCAGCCTTGACACAAACAATGAGCAGTTCTTC
V: TRBV7-9
D: NA
J: TRBJ2-1
size: NA

CDR3: CSVDGVTEEAFF
DNA: TGCAGCGTTGACGGGGTGACGGAGGAAGCTTTCTTT
V: TRBV29-1
D: NA
J: TRBJ1-1
size: NA

CDR3: CASSPRGAGRADGYTF
DNA: TGTGCCAGCAGCCCAAGGGGAGCAGGGAGGGCAGATGGCTACACCTTC
V: TRBV9
D: NA
J: TRBJ1-2
size: NA

CDR3: CASSRTGGLNEQYF
DNA: TGTGCCAGCAGTCGTACAGGGGGACTCAACGAGCAGTACTTC
V: TRBV6-5
D: TRBD1
J: TRBJ2-7
size: NA

CDR3: CASSRGQSTDTQYF
DNA: TGTGCCAGCTCACGAGGACAGTCCACAGATACGCAGTATTTT
V: TRBV18
D: NA
J: TRBJ2-3
size: NA

CDR3: CASSEGRGAGNTIYF
DNA: TGTGCCAGCAGTGAAGGGAGGGGAGCTGGAAACACCATATATTTT
V: TRBV2
D: NA
J: TRBJ1-3
size: few

CDR3: CAISEFHGRGRNTEAFF
DNA: TGTGCCATCAGTGAGTTTCACGGGCGGGGGCGGAACACTGAAGCTTTCTTT
V: TRBV10-3
D: NA
J: TRBJ1-1
size: NA

CDR3: CASSFLAAYGYTF
DNA: TGTGCCAGTAGTTTTCTGGCGGCTTATGGCTACACCTTC
V: TRBV19
D: NA
J: TRBJ1-2
size: NA

CDR3: CAWSLGAGSYNEQFF
DNA: TGTGCCTGGAGCCTAGGGGCGGGCTCCTACAATGAGCAGTTCTTC
V: TRBV30
D: NA
J: TRBJ2-1
size: once

CDR3: CASSPTDRSPYSGANVLTF
DNA: TGTGCCAGCAGCCCGACCGACAGGAGCCCGTACTCTGGGGCCAACGTCCTGACTTTC
V: TRBV7-2
D: NA
J: TRBJ2-6
size: NA

CDR3: CASSEALGTQYF
DNA: TGTGCCAGCAGTGAAGCGCTCGGTACGCAGTATTTT
V: TRBV6-1
D: NA
J: TRBJ2-3
size: NA

CDR3: CASRRQGVNTEAFF
DNA: TGTGCCAGCAGGAGACAGGGCGTGAACACTGAAGCTTTCTTT
V: TRBV27
D: TRBD1
J: TRBJ1-1
size: NA

CDR3: CASSPGTGRRDQPQHF
DNA: TGTGCCAGCAGTCCGGGGACAGGTCGAAGAGATCAGCCCCAGCATTTT
V: TRBV28
D: TRBD1
J: TRBJ1-5
size: NA

CDR3: CASSQQEQTYEQYF
DNA: TGCGCCAGCTCTCAGCAGGAGCAGACCTACGAGCAGTACTTC
V: TRBV4-3
D: NA
J: TRBJ2-7
size: NA

CDR3: CASRSTLSSYNEQFF
DNA: TGTGCCAGCAGGTCGACCCTAAGCTCCTACAATGAGCAGTTCTTC
V: TRBV27
D: NA
J: TRBJ2-1
size: NA

CDR3: CASSLRQMNTEAFF
DNA: TGTGCCAGCAGTCTACGACAGATGAACACTGAAGCTTTCTTT
V: TRBV28
D: NA
J: TRBJ1-1
size: NA

CDR3: CASGLSLNTEAFF
DNA: TGTGCTAGTGGTTTGTCACTGAACACTGAAGCTTTCTTT
V: TRBV12-5
D: NA
J: TRBJ1-1
size: NA

CDR3: CASSVGGWVDSGNTIYF
DNA: TGTGCCAGCAGCGTGGGCGGGTGGGTTGACTCTGGAAACACCATATATTTT
V: TRBV9
D: NA
J: TRBJ1-3
size: NA

CDR3: CATSLDLNTEAFF
DNA: TGTGCCACCAGCCTCGACCTGAACACTGAAGCTTTCTTT
V: TRBV15
D: NA
J: TRBJ1-1
size: NA

CDR3: CSVEGRQLRYNEQFF
DNA: TGCAGCGTTGAAGGGAGGCAGTTGAGGTACAATGAGCAGTTCTTC
V: TRBV29-1
D: NA
J: TRBJ2-1
size: NA

CDR3: CASNRVEDDNSPLHF
DNA: TGTGCCAGCAATAGGGTAGAGGACGATAATTCACCCCTCCACTTT
V: TRBV5-6
D: NA
J: TRBJ1-6
size: NA

CDR3: CAWSVSRFNTGELFF
DNA: TGTGCCTGGAGTGTATCCAGGTTTAACACCGGGGAGCTGTTTTTT
V: TRBV30
D: NA
J: TRBJ2-2
size: NA

CDR3: CASSLIGRGAYNEQFF
DNA: TGTGCCAGCAGCTTAATTGGCAGGGGGGCCTACAATGAGCAGTTCTTC
V: TRBV7-9
D: NA
J: TRBJ2-1
size: NA

CDR3: CASSLEARESYEQYF
DNA: TGTGCCAGCAGCTTGGAGGCTAGGGAGTCCTACGAGCAGTACTTC
V: TRBV5-6
D: NA
J: TRBJ2-7
size: NA

CDR3: CASSPAGTGGTKPNF
DNA: TGTGCCAGCAGCCCGGCCGGGACAGGGGGCACGAAACCGAATTTT
V: TRBV7-9
D: TRBD1
J: TRBJ2-3
size: NA

CDR3: CASSLGPGNSYEQYF
DNA: TGTGCCAGCAGCTTAGGCCCAGGAAACTCCTACGAGCAGTACTTC
V: TRBV7-2
D: NA
J: TRBJ2-7
size: NA

CDR3: CASSPDGTGGLGELFF
DNA: TGTGCCAGCAGCCCAGACGGGACAGGGGGCCTCGGGGAGCTGTTTTTT
V: TRBV7-1
D: TRBD1
J: TRBJ2-2
size: NA

CDR3: CASSLSSGGLTGELFF
DNA: TGTGCCAGCAGCTTATCAAGCGGGGGTTTGACCGGGGAGCTGTTTTTT
V: TRBV7-9
D: TRBD2
J: TRBJ2-2
size: NA

CDR3: CASSRDRGRSYEQYF
DNA: TGTGCCAGCAGCAGGGACAGGGGGCGTTCCTACGAGCAGTACTTC
V: TRBV5-6
D: TRBD1
J: TRBJ2-7
size: few

CDR3: CASSRTGRNSPLHF
DNA: TGTGCCAGCAGCCGGACAGGGCGAAATTCACCCCTCCACTTT
V: TRBV11-3
D: TRBD1
J: TRBJ1-6
size: NA

CDR3: CASSLGRGGEQYF
DNA: TGTGCCAGCAGTTTAGGCCGCGGGGGTGAGCAGTACTTC
V: TRBV27
D: TRBD2
J: TRBJ2-7
size: few